What follows are 21 T cell receptor beta chains derived from one specimen sequenced in a study of cytomegalovirus exposure and HLA in healthy donors (dated 2017 in TCRdb). The library was prepared using the immunoSEQ multiplex PCR assay. For the multiplex PCR, a mixture combining 60 forward primers for TCR Vbeta segments and 13 reverse primers for TCR Jbeta segments was used. The source is immuneACCESS, and TCRdb retained only in-frame sequences with V and J called. Part of the clones is not carried over; for the studies checked, unresolved V genes explain less than half of this, and the remainder is unexplained. The sample table lists approximately 210,000 clones, around 79% of them with a count of one. In total, the top ten clones hold roughly 1.6% of the sample. The sample comprised PBMCs. The receptors shown here come from a woman aged 45 to 65 in good health and CMV-seronegative.

This clone came up once. The CDR3 DNA reads TGTGCCAGCAGCTATAGCTCTGGGGCCAACGTCCTGACTTTC. Translating it yields CASSYSSGANVLTF. This rearrangement joins TRBV7-3 to TRBJ2-6; no reliable D call. Per the germline V gene, CDR1 is SGHTA and CDR2 is FQGTGA. This CDR3 comprises 14 residues. V was cut by 4 bases and J by 0 bases, with 4 bases left in between.

This clone was observed a few times. The V call is TRBV7-6, the J call TRBJ2-7, with D possibly matching TRBD2 (6 bases). The V and J ends lost 6 bases and 3 bases respectively, with 18 bases between them. Germline V lookup: CDR1 SGHVS, CDR2 FNYEAQ. The CDR3 covers 15 residues. The CDR3 region is CASSDRGALHYEQYF. The CDR3 DNA sequence: TGTGCCAGCAGTGATCGCGGGGCCCTACACTACGAGCAGTACTTC.

The chain joins TRBV19 to TRBJ1-5, with D perhaps matching TRBD1 (6 bases). Germline CDR1 LNHDA, CDR2 SQIVND (reference sequence). V dropped 3 bases and J dropped 3 bases, with 15 bases sitting between them. This CDR3 region has 16 residues. The CDR3: CASSIVLRGINQPQHF. Here the CDR3 DNA reads TGTGCCAGTAGTATCGTTCTCAGGGGCATCAATCAGCCCCAGCATTTT.

This clone was observed a few times. The V call is TRBV28, the J call TRBJ2-1, with a tentative D call TRBD1 (6 bases). Germline lookup yields CDR1 MDHEN and CDR2 SYDVKM. This CDR3 comprises 15 residues. Trimming pared 2 bases from V and 1 base from J, leaving 9 bases between. The CDR3 spells CASSLRTVSYNEQFF. DNA for the CDR3: TGTGCCAGCAGTTTACGGACAGTATCCTACAATGAGCAGTTCTTC.

J is TRBJ1-3 and V is TRBV7-2, with D possibly being TRBD1 (5 bases). CDR1 and CDR2 from the germline V gene are SGHTA and FQGNSA. The CDR3 runs 15 residues. V lost 10 bases and J lost 0, with 16 bases in between. The CDR3 spells CAIEIRGNSGNTIYF. The CDR3 DNA is TGTGCCATCGAAATAAGGGGTAACTCTGGAAACACCATATATTTT.

CDR3 DNA sequence: TGTGCCAGCTCAAGTAGGATCCCGGGACAGGGAAACACTGAAGCTTTCTTT. Amino acids: CASSSRIPGQGNTEAFF. The V call is TRBV18, the J call TRBJ1-1; 9 bases match TRBD1. With 5 bases clipped from V and 2 bases from J, the junction kept 12 bases outside the gene matches. The CDR3 is 17 residues long. Germline CDR1 KGHSH, CDR2 LQKENI.

Details on this clone: At one end the junction does not follow the germline gene, possibly because of a read error. V and J are TRBV28 and TRBJ2-1; 14 positions match TRBD2. Germline CDR1 is MDHEN and CDR2 is SYDVKM. The CDR3 is 15 amino acids. This CDR3 reads CASSLGGLAGAPRIF. The CDR3 DNA reads as TGTGCCAGCAGTTTGGGGGGACTAGCGGGAGCCCCACGGATCTTC.

The chain recombines TRBV7-3 with TRBJ1-1; a weak D match, TRBD1 (6 bases). The CDR3 has 18 residues. Germline-derived CDR1 and CDR2 are SGHTA and FQGTGA. Trimming pared 4 bases from V and 0 bases from J, leaving 21 bases between. CDR3 loop: CASSWRTVRGEMNTEAFF. The CDR3 DNA is TGTGCCAGCAGCTGGAGGACAGTTCGTGGTGAAATGAACACTGAAGCTTTCTTT.

This clone was seen a few times. The chain is built from TRBV19 and TRBJ1-1, with D hard to call. Germline V gene lookup returns CDR1 LNHDA and CDR2 SQIVND (reference sequence). This CDR3 has 13 amino acids. Trimming stripped 5 bases from V and 0 bases from J, with 7 bases between. CDR3 region: CASSQLVNTEAFF. The CDR3 DNA reads as TGTGCCAGTAGTCAACTGGTGAACACTGAAGCTTTCTTT.

V and J are TRBV18 and TRBJ2-5; D may be TRBD1 (5 bases). The CDR3 contains 13 residues. Trimming removed 6 bases at V and 1 base at J, with 9 bases between. The germline V gene encodes CDR1 KGHSH and CDR2 LQKENI. DNA of the CDR3: TGTGCCAGCTCCCGACAGATCCAAGAGACCCAGTACTTC. This encodes CASSRQIQETQYF. Complete variable domain (other parts from reference TRBV18 and TRBJ2-5): NAGVMQNPRHLVRRRGQEARLRCSPMKGHSHVYWYRQLPEEGLKFMVYLQKENIIDESGMPKERFSAEFPKEGPSILRIQQVVRGDSAAYFCASSRQIQETQYFGPGTRLLVL.

This chain uses TRBV28 with TRBJ1-2; 9 positions match TRBD1. The CDR3 covers 12 residues. Germline CDR1 MDHEN, CDR2 SYDVKM. V trimming: 7 bases; J trimming: 8 bases; junction bases outside the gene matches: 5. This CDR3 reads CASTGTGNGYTF. The CDR3 bases are TGTGCCAGCACCGGGACAGGGAACGGCTACACCTTC.

The V call is TRBV18, the J call TRBJ1-1; the match to TRBD1 covers 7 bases. The CDR3 spans 16 residues. Germline CDR1 KGHSH, CDR2 LQKENI. Germline trimming cut 6 bases from V and 1 base from J; bases unmatched to any gene: 11. CDR3 region: CASSQARGPRNTEAFF. CDR3 nucleotides: TGTGCCAGCTCCCAAGCAAGGGGGCCGCGGAACACTGAAGCTTTCTTT. The variable domain in full, completed from reference TRBV18 and TRBJ1-1, reads NAGVMQNPRHLVRRRGQEARLRCSPMKGHSHVYWYRQLPEEGLKFMVYLQKENIIDESGMPKERFSAEFPKEGPSILRIQQVVRGDSAAYFCASSQARGPRNTEAFFGQGTRLTVV.

CDR3 nucleotides: TGTGCCAGCAGCACCGGACAGCGGACTGGAAACACCATATATTTT. Amino acid sequence: CASSTGQRTGNTIYF. The chain has TRBV9 and TRBJ1-3; TRBD1 might be the D (6 bases). The CDR3 runs 15 residues. From germline, CDR1 is SGDLS and CDR2 YYNGEE. Trimming took off 4 bases at V and 2 bases at J, with 13 bases between the two ends.

This clone appeared a single time. The V gene is TRBV28, the J gene TRBJ1-4, with 9 bases fitting TRBD1. With 5 bases clipped from V and 4 bases from J, the junction kept 5 bases outside the gene matches. CDR1 is MDHEN and CDR2 is SYDVKM in the germline V gene. The CDR3 spans 15 residues. The CDR3 reads CASSNNRGRNEKLFF. CDR3 in DNA: TGTGCCAGCAGTAACAACAGGGGGCGTAATGAAAAACTGTTTTTT. Combining the CDR3 with reference TRBV28 and TRBJ1-4 gives the whole variable domain DVKVTQSSRYLVKRTGEKVFLECVQDMDHENMFWYRQDPGLGLRLIYFSYDVKMKEKGDIPEGYSVSREKKERFSLILESASTNQTSMYLCASSNNRGRNEKLFFGSGTQLSVL.

The chain couples TRBV2 to TRBJ2-7; 15 bases are a match to TRBD2. This CDR3 spans 19 amino acids. The J segment lost 0 bases and the V segment lost 5 bases, leaving 11 bases of the junction unmatched. In germline, CDR1 is SNHLY, CDR2 FYNNEI. CDR3 sequence (DNA): TGTGCCAGCAGTACCGGACTAGCGGGAGGGCCTCAGAGCTCCTACGAGCAGTACTTC. This encodes CASSTGLAGGPQSSYEQYF.

This chain uses TRBV7-3 with TRBJ2-5; 8 bases agree with TRBD2. Losses at the gene ends were 0 bases for V and 1 base for J; bases not matched to a gene: 7. The CDR3 has 17 amino acids. CDR1 is SGHTA, CDR2 FQGTGA, per germline. In nucleotides, the CDR3 is TGTGCCAGCAGCTTAACCGGGCCGGGAGGGCCCCAAGAGACCCAGTACTTC. This gives the protein CASSLTGPGGPQETQYF.

V gene TRBV18 combines with J gene TRBJ2-5, with D perhaps matching TRBD2 (6 bases). V lost 1 base and J 5 bases, leaving 14 bases between the germline ends. The CDR3 totals 15 residues. The germline V gene encodes CDR1 KGHSH and CDR2 LQKENI. In nucleotides, the CDR3 is TGTGCCAGCTCACCACGGGCACGGGAGAGGGAGACCCAGTACTTC. This sequence encodes CASSPRARERETQYF.

The V call is TRBV6-1, the J call TRBJ2-1; tentative D call: TRBD2 (7 bases). V was pared by 4 bases and J by 8 bases, with 21 bases between. Germline loops: CDR1 MNHNS, CDR2 SASEGT. The CDR3 consists of 16 residues. The CDR3 loop reads CASSALGGPSNYEQFF. CDR3 DNA sequence: TGTGCCAGCAGTGCCCTCGGGGGGCCTTCGAACTATGAGCAGTTCTTC.

The V call is TRBV2, the J call TRBJ1-2; D unresolved. This CDR3 comprises 11 residues. The germline V gene has CDR1 SNHLY and CDR2 FYNNEI. V shed 10 bases and J shed 9 bases, with 15 bases lying between them. CDR3 sequence reads: CATVRGNSYTF. The CDR3, as DNA: TGTGCCACCGTGAGAGGGAATAGCTACACCTTC. Drawing the rest from reference TRBV2 and TRBJ1-2, the complete variable domain is EPEVTQTPSHQVTQMGQEVILRCVPISNHLYFYWYRQILGQKVEFLVSFYNNEISEKSEIFDDQFSVERPDGSNFTLKIRSTKLEDSAMYFCATVRGNSYTFGSGTRLTVV.

CDR3: CASTGTATYEQYF. The CDR3 DNA reads TGTGCCAGCACCGGGACAGCGACCTACGAGCAGTACTTC. The rearrangement joins TRBV6-5 to TRBJ2-7; TRBD1 matches at 7 bases. From germline, CDR1 is MNHEY and CDR2 SVGAGI. V dropped 7 bases and J dropped 2; count of bases not matched to a gene: 5. The CDR3 contains 13 residues.

This clone turned up a few times. DNA of the CDR3: TGTGCCAGCAGTCCTAGGAATTCACCCCTCCACTTT. Protein product: CASSPRNSPLHF. This rearrangement joins TRBV2 to TRBJ1-6; D call uncertain. Per germline, CDR1 SNHLY and CDR2 FYNNEI. The CDR3 spans 12 residues. The V and J ends lost 5 bases and 7 bases respectively, with 6 bases between them.